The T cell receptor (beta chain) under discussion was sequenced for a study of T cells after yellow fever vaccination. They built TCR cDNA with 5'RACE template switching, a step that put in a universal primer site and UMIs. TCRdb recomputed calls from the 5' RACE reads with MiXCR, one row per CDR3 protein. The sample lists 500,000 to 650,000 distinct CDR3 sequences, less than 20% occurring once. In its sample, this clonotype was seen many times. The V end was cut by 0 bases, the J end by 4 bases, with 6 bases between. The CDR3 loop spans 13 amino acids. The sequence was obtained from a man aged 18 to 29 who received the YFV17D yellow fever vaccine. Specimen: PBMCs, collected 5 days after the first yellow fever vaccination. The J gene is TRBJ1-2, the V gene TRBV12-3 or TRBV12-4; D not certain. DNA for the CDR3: TGTGCCAGCAGTTTAGCGCAAGGCTATGGCTACACCTTC. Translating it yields CASSLAQGYGYTF.